The entry below describes one TCR beta chain. Its antigen is undetermined. In germline, CDR1 is SQVTM, CDR2 ANQGSEA. The CDR3 is 15 amino acids. The V gene lost 4 bases and the J gene lost 0 bases, with 13 bases spanning the gap. This specimen comes from a study of PD-1 blockade in classical Hodgkin lymphoma. On the study more broadly: Patients had nivolumab dosed at 3 mg/kg, delivered intravenously every 2 weeks. General observations from the study: For complete responders, baseline diversity was comparable to that of newly diagnosed patients.

Profiling relied on immunoSEQ multiplex PCR, and the TCRdb table lists in-frame clones only, not all of them. The sample consists of tens of thousands of clones, about three quarters of them appearing once. Every patient experienced relapse after autologous stem cell transplantation, and brentuximab vedotin exposure varied. This specimen was peripheral blood mononuclear cells (PBMCs), taken at baseline. This sequence was found in a human donor with classical Hodgkin lymphoma. This chain connects TRBV29-1 to TRBJ2-1; D call uncertain. For the CDR3, the DNA is TGCAGCGTTGTTCCGCTCATGAGCTCCTACAATGAGCAGTTCTTC. Its protein is CSVVPLMSSYNEQFF.